The 9 T cell receptor beta chains presented below share a single source sample, sequenced in a study of blood T cell repertoires in COVID-19. Libraries were prepared by immunoSEQ multiplex PCR; TCRdb keeps only in-frame clonotypes and omits some of them. Of about 220,000 clones listed, 65% to 90% are singletons. The sequencing input was peripheral blood. The receptors were gathered from a man aged 50-59 years with active or convalescent COVID-19.

The chain carries TRBV11-2 and TRBJ2-1; 9 nucleotides align to TRBD1. V was clipped by 5 bases and J by 15 bases; unmatched bases: 8. The germline gives CDR1 SGHAT, CDR2 FQNNGV. The length of the CDR3 is 12 residues. The CDR3 reads CASSLGTGRLFF. CDR3 coding DNA: TGTGCCAGCAGCCTCGGGACAGGGAGATTGTTCTTC.

This chain connects TRBV4-3 to TRBJ1-4; a possible D gene is TRBD1 (6 bases). CDR1 is LGHNA and CDR2 is YSLEER in the germline V gene. V lost 2 bases and J lost 8, with 18 bases in between. This CDR3 has 16 residues. The CDR3 spells CASSQWQPQGGEKLFF. CDR3 DNA: TGCGCCAGCAGCCAATGGCAACCACAGGGTGGGGAAAAACTGTTTTTT.

Only one count was recorded for this clone. V gene TRBV5-1 combines with J gene TRBJ1-4, with D maybe TRBD1 (6 bases). Germline V gene lookup returns CDR1 SGHRS and CDR2 YFSETQ. Trimming left V 5 bases short and J 0 bases short, with 8 bases between. CDR3 length equals 14 residues. CDR3 sequence reads: CASSTGTTNEKLFF. CDR3 in DNA: TGCGCCAGCAGTACAGGGACAACTAATGAAAAACTGTTTTTT.

The chain couples TRBV7-3 to TRBJ2-1, with 9 bases lining up with TRBD1. There are 16 residues in the CDR3. Germline V gene lookup returns CDR1 SGHTA and CDR2 FQGTGA. V dropped 5 bases and J dropped 1; count of bases not matched to a gene: 6. CDR3 loop: CASSPNRGRSYNEQFF. The CDR3 bases are TGTGCCAGCAGCCCGAACAGGGGGCGTTCCTACAATGAGCAGTTCTTC.

The chain employs TRBV28 and TRBJ2-2, with 7 positions matching TRBD2. CDR3 length equals 15 residues. Germline lookup yields CDR1 MDHEN and CDR2 SYDVKM. Losses at the gene ends were 5 bases for V and 2 bases for J; bases not matched to a gene: 5. CDR3 in amino acids: CASSRDYPNTGELFF. As DNA, the CDR3 is TGTGCCAGCAGTCGGGACTACCCAAACACCGGGGAGCTGTTTTTT. Looking up the rest from reference TRBV28 and TRBJ2-2 gives the full variable domain: DVKVTQSSRYLVKRTGEKVFLECVQDMDHENMFWYRQDPGLGLRLIYFSYDVKMKEKGDIPEGYSVSREKKERFSLILESASTNQTSMYLCASSRDYPNTGELFFGEGSRLTVL.

The V call is TRBV15, the J call TRBJ1-5, with TRBD1 matching 7 bases. The CDR3 runs 15 residues. V was pared by 2 bases and J by 3 bases, with 4 bases of the junction left unmatched. Per germline, CDR1 LNHNV and CDR2 YYDKDF (reference sequence). The CDR3 DNA sequence: TGTGCCACCAGCAGAACCAGGGGGAACAATCAGCCCCAGCATTTT. Its protein product is CATSRTRGNNQPQHF.

The V gene is TRBV7-9, the J gene TRBJ2-3, with D maybe TRBD1 (6 bases). Germline CDR1 and CDR2: SEHNR and FQNEAQ (reference sequence). This CDR3 region has 15 residues. Between the trimmed V and J ends, which lost 3 bases and 2 bases, there was a span of 12 bases. CDR3 DNA: TGTGCCAGCAGCTTGGCAGGGGTTAACACAGATACGCAGTATTTT. Translating gives CASSLAGVNTDTQYF.

The V gene is TRBV9, the J gene TRBJ2-7, with 10 bases identical to TRBD1. The CDR3 covers 17 residues. Germline assignment: CDR1 SGDLS and CDR2 YYNGEE. The V segment lost 2 bases and the J segment 0 bases; nucleotides outside the gene matches: 8. The CDR3 here is CASSVTLGQGPSYEQYV. DNA for the CDR3: TGTGCCAGCAGCGTCACACTGGGACAGGGGCCCTCCTACGAGCAGTACGTC.

Only one count was recorded for this clone. The J gene is TRBJ1-1, the V gene TRBV11-2, with TRBD1 identical over 9 bases. V shed 1 base, J shed 4 bases, and the junction held 7 bases outside the gene matches. Germline CDR1 and CDR2: SGHAT and FQNNGV. This CDR3 comprises 16 residues. The CDR3 loop reads CASSLVTGGAGTEAFF. Here the CDR3 DNA reads TGTGCCAGCAGCTTAGTAACAGGGGGCGCGGGCACTGAAGCTTTCTTT.